This T cell receptor (beta chain) stems from a study of T-cell reconstitution after alpha-beta-depleted transplantation in children. Overall study results and limits: Surviving recipient cells, namely T cells and thymic progenitors, were the source of high day-60 TCRbeta diversity in some patients. Among T cells one year after transplant, newly produced cells accounted for most counts and diversity. The study reportedly traced alpha-beta T cells about two months after transplant to several hundred expanded graft clones.

V was pared by 1 base and J by 3 bases, with 10 bases between. This CDR3 contains 14 residues. Germline-derived CDR1 and CDR2 are LGHNA and YSLEER. With regard to this clonotype: Its specificity is unknown.

A TCRbeta library incorporating unique molecular identifiers was prepared. TCRdb processed the PCR reads anew with MiXCR; each CDR3 protein has one entry. Altogether hundreds of thousands of distinct CDR3 sequences are present, roughly 16% being singletons, with the ten largest covering approximately 38%. The chain is built from TRBV4-3 and TRBJ2-7; D gene unclear. The source is a male patient between 2 and 15 years old who had a stem cell transplant for acute lymphoblastic leukemia, so the T cells may come from the graft donor. The starting material was PBMCs, mostly from graft donor cells, obtained 360 days after TCRalphabeta/CD19-depleted stem cell transplant. CDR3 protein: CASSQGYGDYEQYF. The CDR3 DNA follows: TGCGCCAGCAGCCAAGGGTACGGTGACTACGAGCAGTACTTC.